These 20 T cell receptor beta chains came from one sample sequenced in a study of T cells in Graves' hyperthyroidism and ophthalmopathy. RNA transcripts served as the template for amplifying TCR beta CDR3 regions. Primed by the HTBI set, a first-round RT-PCR was run on the TCR CDR3. One entry per CDR3 protein, called by TCRdb with MiXCR from the multiplex PCR reads. Of approximately 710,000 distinct CDR3 sequences in the sample, around 16% were seen once. Sequenced input: blood. These receptors originate from a man between 45 and 60 years old with Graves' hyperthyroidism.

This clonotype was counted a few times. The V call is TRBV6-1, the J call TRBJ1-2, with 9 bases matching TRBD1. Germline trimming cut 2 bases from V and 4 bases from J; bases unmatched to any gene: 2. This CDR3 spans 14 amino acids. Germline CDR1 MNHNS, CDR2 SASEGT. CDR3 in amino acids: CASSETGGSYGYTF. CDR3 nucleotide sequence: TGTGCCAGCAGTGAAACAGGGGGCAGCTATGGCTACACCTTC.

This clonotype was detected many times. This chain joins TRBV12-3 or TRBV12-4 and TRBJ2-1, with D perhaps TRBD1 (6 bases). With 6 bases removed from V and 0 bases from J, the gap between germline ends came to 12 bases. This CDR3 contains 15 residues. CDR3 bases: TGTGCCAGCAGACAGGGTCCTAACTCCTACAATGAGCAGTTCTTC. The encoded protein is CASRQGPNSYNEQFF.

This clonotype has just a few counts. Written as DNA, the CDR3 is TGTGCCAGCAGCCCCTCGACAGGTTGGGGCACTGAAGCTTTCTTT. It encodes CASSPSTGWGTEAFF. The chain has TRBV6-1 and TRBJ1-1; the D gene is possibly TRBD1 (6 bases). In germline, CDR1 is MNHNS, CDR2 SASEGT. This CDR3 has 15 residues. The V and J ends lost 6 bases and 4 bases respectively, with 18 bases between them.

The chain has TRBV5-6 and TRBJ2-7, with D possibly matching TRBD2 (6 bases). This CDR3 spans 15 amino acids. V lost 4 bases and J 4 bases, leaving 18 bases between the germline ends. Germline-derived CDR1 and CDR2 are SGHDT and YYEEEE. CDR3 bases: TGTGCCAGCAGCATGGTACTAGCAAACGTTTACGAGCAGTACTTC. Translation: CASSMVLANVYEQYF.

The chain couples TRBV30 to TRBJ2-2; D gene uncertain. This CDR3 region has 12 residues. Germline CDR1 reads GTSNPN; CDR2 reads SVGIG (reference sequence). Trimming stripped 1 base from V and 7 bases from J, with 7 bases between. The CDR3 loop reads CAWSGQGGELFF. In DNA, the CDR3 is TGTGCCTGGAGTGGGCAAGGCGGGGAGCTGTTTTTT.

This clonotype has at least ten counts. This rearrangement joins TRBV28 to TRBJ1-3, with TRBD1 matching over 7 bases. The CDR3 is 16 amino acids. Losses at the gene ends were 5 bases for V and 3 bases for J; bases not matched to a gene: 10. The V gene's germline CDR1 is MDHEN and CDR2 SYDVKM. CDR3 sequence: CASSTPLSGGGNTIYF. The CDR3 nucleotides read TGTGCCAGCAGTACCCCGTTGTCAGGGGGTGGAAACACCATATATTTT.

The sample holds many counts of this clonotype. V and J are TRBV30 and TRBJ2-3; 9 bases agree with TRBD2. This CDR3 comprises 13 residues. Germline CDR1 is GTSNPN and CDR2 is SVGIG (reference sequence). With V trimmed by 8 bases and J by 2 bases, 5 bases remained unmatched. CDR3 sequence reads: CAGLAGFTDTQYF. The CDR3 DNA is TGTGCCGGTCTAGCGGGGTTCACAGATACGCAGTATTTT.

The chain's CDR3 is CASSPMGGYTF. DNA of the CDR3: TGTGCCAGCAGCCCCATGGGTGGCTACACCTTC. The J gene is TRBJ1-2, the V gene TRBV11-2, with D hard to call. CDR1 is SGHAT, CDR2 FQNNGV, per germline. The CDR3 runs to 11 residues. V lost 5 bases to trimming and J lost 7 bases, with 8 bases between them.

The table lists this clonotype with a few counts. The rearrangement joins TRBV28 to TRBJ2-3, with 12 bases fitting TRBD2. This CDR3 spans 18 amino acids. Germline CDR1 reads MDHEN; CDR2 reads SYDVKM. V lost 10 bases to trimming and J lost 8 bases; unmatched junction nucleotides: 22. The CDR3: CAIQGGAGLAGPRGTQYF. The CDR3 bases are TGTGCCATCCAAGGGGGGGCAGGACTAGCGGGACCCCGGGGTACGCAGTATTTT.

This clonotype appeared many times. V usage is TRBV5-1 and J usage is TRBJ2-5; 8 positions match TRBD2. The CDR3 is 15 amino acids. Trimming removed 2 bases from V and 2 bases from J; junction bases left unmatched: 5. The V gene's germline CDR1 is SGHRS and CDR2 YFSETQ. CDR3 region: CASSFVGGGQETQYF. The CDR3 DNA sequence: TGCGCCAGCAGCTTCGTCGGGGGGGGACAAGAGACCCAGTACTTC.

This clonotype has a handful of counts. The J gene is TRBJ1-2, the V gene TRBV2, with 7 bases aligning to TRBD1. J gave up 4 bases and V 9 bases, and 14 bases lay outside the gene matches. Per germline, CDR1 SNHLY and CDR2 FYNNEI. The CDR3 has 15 residues. As DNA, the CDR3 is TGTGCCAGGCTGGCTACTACAGGGGAACGCTATGGCTACACCTTC. It translates to CARLATTGERYGYTF.

This clonotype appeared many times. The J gene is TRBJ1-1, the V gene TRBV27; 7 nucleotides agree with TRBD1. Losses at the gene ends were 5 bases for V and 2 bases for J; bases not matched to a gene: 8. Per the germline V gene, CDR1 is MNHEY and CDR2 is SMNVEV (reference sequence). The CDR3 is made up of 15 amino acids. The CDR3 DNA is TGTGCCAGCAGTCCGGGGGACAGATCCAACACTGAAGCTTTCTTT. Residues: CASSPGDRSNTEAFF.

The rearrangement uses TRBV3-1 and TRBJ1-5, with TRBD1 as a possible D gene (5 bases). V lost 0 bases and J 7 bases, leaving 13 bases between the germline ends. Germline lookup yields CDR1 LGHDT and CDR2 YNNKEL (reference sequence). The CDR3 sequence is 15 residues long. CDR3 residues: CASSQDSGIGQPQHF. The CDR3, as DNA: TGTGCCAGCAGCCAAGATTCAGGGATCGGACAGCCCCAGCATTTT.

V usage is TRBV20-1 and J usage is TRBJ1-6; D possibly corresponds to TRBD1 (5 bases). The CDR3 contains 17 residues. The germline V gene encodes CDR1 DFQATT and CDR2 SNEGSKA (reference sequence). Trimming took off 6 bases at V and 0 bases at J, with 18 bases between the two ends. The CDR3 loop reads CSAFQGALGSYNSPLHF. In DNA, the CDR3 is TGCAGTGCCTTCCAAGGGGCGTTGGGCTCCTATAATTCACCCCTCCACTTT.

The chain couples TRBV28 to TRBJ1-1, with D hard to call. The V gene's germline CDR1 is MDHEN and CDR2 SYDVKM. With 10 bases removed from V and 1 base from J, the gap between germline ends came to 13 bases. The CDR3 spans 13 residues. The CDR3 sequence is CATVTPWNTEAFF. The CDR3 coding sequence is TGTGCCACCGTTACCCCTTGGAACACTGAAGCTTTCTTT.

V gene TRBV18 combines with J gene TRBJ2-3; the D call may be TRBD1 or TRBD2 (5 bases each). The CDR3 is 15 amino acids. V dropped 0 bases and J dropped 2 bases, with 9 bases sitting between them. Germline V lookup: CDR1 KGHSH, CDR2 LQKENI. For the CDR3, the DNA is TGTGCCAGCTCACCACCCGGGGCCCTCACAGATACGCAGTATTTT. This sequence encodes CASSPPGALTDTQYF.

In its sample, this clonotype was seen many times. The rearrangement links TRBV2 to TRBJ2-1; D is tentatively TRBD1 or TRBD2 (6 bases each). The CDR3 covers 15 residues. V lost 2 bases and J 3 bases, leaving 11 bases between the germline ends. From germline, CDR1 is SNHLY and CDR2 FYNNEI. The CDR3 loop reads CASSEWGAGYNEQFF. DNA for the CDR3: TGTGCCAGCAGTGAATGGGGGGCTGGCTACAATGAGCAGTTCTTC. The complete variable domain, with remaining parts taken from reference TRBV2 and TRBJ2-1, reads EPEVTQTPSHQVTQMGQEVILRCVPISNHLYFYWYRQILGQKVEFLVSFYNNEISEKSEIFDDQFSVERPDGSNFTLKIRSTKLEDSAMYFCASSEWGAGYNEQFFGPGTRLTVL.

This clonotype turned up a few times. Here the CDR3 DNA reads TGTGCCAGCTTCGGGGAGTACTTC. This translates into CASFGEYF. This chain links TRBV5-8 with TRBJ2-4, with D possibly matching TRBD2 (5 bases). Trimming stripped 7 bases from V and 14 bases from J, with 7 bases between. Germline loops: CDR1 SGHTS, CDR2 YDEGEE. This CDR3 contains 8 residues.

There are many counts of this clonotype. The V gene is TRBV18, the J gene TRBJ2-3; no definite D call. The CDR3 is 13 amino acids. Germline CDR1 and CDR2: KGHSH and LQKENI. V shed 2 bases and J shed 3 bases, with 6 bases lying between them. In nucleotides, the CDR3 is TGTGCCAGCTCACCAAAAGGTACAGATACGCAGTATTTT. Amino acids: CASSPKGTDTQYF.

The genes are TRBV6-5 and TRBJ1-5, with D unclear. V was pared by 5 bases and J by 6 bases, with 20 bases between. This CDR3 comprises 16 residues. Looked up from germline, CDR1 is MNHEY and CDR2 is SVGAGI. CDR3 residues: CASSTDTFGVIQPQHF. The CDR3 DNA sequence: TGTGCCAGCAGTACCGACACCTTTGGGGTAATTCAGCCCCAGCATTTT.